Below are 6 T cell receptor beta chains sequenced from a single sample in a study of blood T cell repertoires in COVID-19. Sequencing was performed with immunoSEQ multiplex PCR; in TCRdb, only in-frame clones are kept and a portion is missing. The sample includes 350,000 to 400,000 clones, around 87% of them seen just once. What was sequenced was PBMCs or T cells enriched from blood (not recorded which). The receptors originated from a middle-aged man in a cohort exposed to, infected with or recovered from COVID-19 (not recorded which).

CDR3 amino acids: CASTLYTGANYEQYF. The CDR3 nucleotides are TGTGCCAGCACCCTATACACAGGGGCGAACTACGAGCAGTACTTC. This chain joins TRBV27 and TRBJ2-7; 7 nucleotides align to TRBD1. This CDR3 is 15 amino acids long. The V segment lost 7 bases and the J segment 3 bases; nucleotides outside the gene matches: 12. Germline V gene sequence: CDR1 MNHEY, CDR2 SMNVEV (reference sequence).

The J gene is TRBJ2-7, the V gene TRBV3-1 (or the pseudogene TRBV3-2), with D perhaps matching TRBD2 (6 bases). The CDR3 has 14 amino acids. Germline CDR1 LGHDT, CDR2 YNNKEL (reference sequence). Between the trimmed V and J ends, which lost 0 bases and 0 bases, there was a span of 6 bases. CDR3 sequence: CASSQEGGSYEQYF. CDR3 DNA: TGTGCCAGCAGCCAAGAGGGGGGCTCCTACGAGCAGTACTTC.

The gene calls are TRBV7-9 and TRBJ2-5; 9 nucleotides agree with TRBD2. CDR1 and CDR2 from the germline V gene are SEHNR and FQNEAQ (reference sequence). V was pared by 7 bases and J by 4 bases, with 4 bases of the junction left unmatched. The CDR3 spans 13 residues. CDR3 sequence reads: CASMAGGGETQYF. For the CDR3, the DNA is TGTGCCAGCATGGCGGGAGGGGGAGAGACCCAGTACTTC.

The chain links TRBV5-1 to TRBJ1-5; the D gene is possibly TRBD1 (6 bases). CDR3 size: 16 residues. Germline CDR1 and CDR2: SGHRS and YFSETQ. Trimming cost V 0 bases and J 1 base, with 11 bases left between them. CDR3 in amino acids: CASSLGAGVSNQPQHF. The DNA for the CDR3 is TGCGCCAGCAGCTTGGGCGCAGGGGTCAGCAATCAGCCCCAGCATTTT.

The rearrangement uses TRBV2 and TRBJ1-5; D uncertain. The CDR3 sequence is 14 residues long. The germline V and J ends were trimmed by 3 bases and 3 bases, with 9 bases remaining between them. Germline V CDR1 and CDR2: SNHLY, FYNNEI. The CDR3 nucleotides are TGTGCCAGCAGTGACGGCAGACTCAATCAGCCCCAGCATTTT. As protein: CASSDGRLNQPQHF.

The table lists this clone with a count of one. The same CDR3 can be traced to other DNA sequences in this sample. The chain couples TRBV18 to TRBJ1-4, with D tentatively TRBD1 (6 bases). Germline V gives CDR1 KGHSH, CDR2 LQKENI. The ends were cut back, 4 bases at V and 2 bases at J, with 8 bases in the middle. The length of the CDR3 is 14 residues. As DNA, the CDR3 is TGTGCCAGCTCACGGACAGCTACTAATGAAAAACTGTTTTTT. This codes for CASSRTATNEKLFF.